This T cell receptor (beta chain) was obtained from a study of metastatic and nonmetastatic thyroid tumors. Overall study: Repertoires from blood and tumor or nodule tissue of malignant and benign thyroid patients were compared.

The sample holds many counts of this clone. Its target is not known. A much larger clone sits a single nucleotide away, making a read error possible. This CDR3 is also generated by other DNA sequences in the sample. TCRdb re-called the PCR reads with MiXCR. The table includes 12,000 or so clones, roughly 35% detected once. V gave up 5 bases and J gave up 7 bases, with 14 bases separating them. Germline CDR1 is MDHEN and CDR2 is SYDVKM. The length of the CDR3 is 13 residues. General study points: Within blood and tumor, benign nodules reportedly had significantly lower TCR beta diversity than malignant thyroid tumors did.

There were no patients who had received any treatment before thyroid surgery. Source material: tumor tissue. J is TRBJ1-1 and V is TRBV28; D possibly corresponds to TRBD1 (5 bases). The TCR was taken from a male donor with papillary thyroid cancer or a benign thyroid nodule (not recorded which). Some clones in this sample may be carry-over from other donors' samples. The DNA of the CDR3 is TGTGCCAGCAGTCCCCGGGATAGGGGTGAAGCTTTCTTT. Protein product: CASSPRDRGEAFF.